The next 21 T cell receptor beta chains were all read from a single sample in a study of glioma-infiltrating T cells after dendritic cell vaccination. The assay was immunoSEQ multiplex PCR, and TCRdb's table has in-frame clones only and misses some. Of 80,000 to 100,000 clones in the sample, 75% to 85% are singletons; the top ten hold over 5%. The sample was blood, taken before dendritic cell vaccination. The source of these receptors is a human donor with glioblastoma.

The CDR3 region is CASSYSLAGSYEQYF. The CDR3 bases are TGTGCCAGCAGTTACTCTTTAGCGGGGTCCTACGAGCAGTACTTC. The chain combines TRBV6-6 with TRBJ2-7, with 8 bases matching TRBD2. The CDR3 length is 15 residues. Germline V gene data show CDR1 as MNHNY and CDR2 as SVGAGI (reference sequence). Germline trimming cut 0 bases from V and 1 base from J; bases unmatched to any gene: 2.

This rearrangement joins TRBV7-9 to TRBJ2-7; perhaps TRBD1 as D (6 bases). The CDR3 extends over 15 amino acids. The germline CDR1 and CDR2 sequences are SEHNR and FQNEAQ (reference sequence). The V and J ends lost 4 bases and 0 bases respectively, with 13 bases between them. The CDR3 coding sequence is TGTGCCAGCAGCTCCAGGGGCCCACTCTCCTACGAGCAGTACTTC. As protein: CASSSRGPLSYEQYF.

The chain combines TRBV5-6 with TRBJ2-3; TRBD2 matches at 12 bases. Germline loops: CDR1 SGHDT, CDR2 YYEEEE. This CDR3 has 18 amino acids. The V gene end was trimmed by 1 base and the J gene end by 5 bases; junction bases not matched to a gene: 11. The CDR3 protein is CASSLFGLAGGPQDTQYF. As DNA, the CDR3 is TGTGCCAGCAGCTTGTTCGGGCTAGCGGGGGGGCCGCAAGATACGCAGTATTTT.

This chain joins TRBV28 and TRBJ2-1, with 9 bases identical to TRBD1. The germline V gene has CDR1 MDHEN and CDR2 SYDVKM. Losses at the gene ends were 3 bases for V and 8 bases for J; bases not matched to a gene: 5. This CDR3 comprises 14 residues. CDR3 sequence reads: CASSLDRGGDEQFF. For the CDR3, the DNA is TGTGCCAGCAGTTTGGACAGGGGCGGGGATGAGCAGTTCTTC.

The chain is built from TRBV6-5 and TRBJ2-7; TRBD2 matches at 8 bases. With V trimmed by 2 bases and J by 1 base, 4 bases remained unmatched. The CDR3 consists of 15 residues. Germline values: CDR1 MNHEY, CDR2 SVGAGI. CDR3 bases: TGTGCCAGCAGTTACCACGGGGGGGAGTCCTACGAGCAGTACTTC. Encoded protein: CASSYHGGESYEQYF.

The chain links TRBV6-6 to TRBJ1-5, with 7 bases identical to TRBD1. CDR1 is MNHNY and CDR2 is SVGAGI in the germline V gene (reference sequence). The CDR3 is 15 residues long. V shed 6 bases, J shed 1 base, and the junction held 6 bases outside the gene matches. CDR3 sequence reads: CASSHKQGSNQPQHF. The CDR3 DNA reads as TGTGCCAGCAGCCATAAACAGGGGAGCAATCAGCCCCAGCATTTT.

The genes are TRBV19 and TRBJ1-3; D call uncertain. The germline V gene has CDR1 LNHDA and CDR2 SQIVND (reference sequence). Trimming took 6 bases from V and 0 from J, leaving 9 bases between them. This CDR3 has 14 amino acids. The CDR3 DNA reads as TGTGCCAGTAGCCAGGACTTCTCTGGAAACACCATATATTTT. Its translation is CASSQDFSGNTIYF. The variable domain in full, with the rest retrieved from reference TRBV19 and TRBJ1-3, is DGGITQSPKYLFRKEGQNVTLSCEQNLNHDAMYWYRQDPGQGLRLIYYSQIVNDFQKGDIAEGYSVSREKKESFPLTVTSAQKNPTAFYLCASSQDFSGNTIYFGEGSWLTVV.

The rearrangement links TRBV5-1 to TRBJ2-1; possible D gene TRBD2, 6 bases. V dropped 5 bases and J dropped 5 bases, with 20 bases sitting between them. Germline CDR1 and CDR2: SGHRS and YFSETQ. There are 16 residues in the CDR3. The CDR3 nucleotides are TGCGCCAGCAGTCGTGCGGGACCTAGAGGGGACAATGAGCAGTTCTTC. It codes for CASSRAGPRGDNEQFF.

In this sample, this clone turned up a few times. The chain uses TRBV4-1 and TRBJ2-1; 8 bases line up with TRBD2. Unmatched junction bases numbered 2, after V lost 2 bases and J lost 2 bases. This CDR3 has 15 residues. CDR1 is MGHRA, CDR2 YSYEKL, per germline. This CDR3 reads CASSQLAGPYNEQFF. The CDR3 nucleotides read TGCGCCAGCAGCCAACTAGCGGGCCCCTACAATGAGCAGTTCTTC.

This chain uses TRBV30 with TRBJ1-1; D is uncertain. The germline V gene encodes CDR1 GTSNPN and CDR2 SVGIG (reference sequence). The CDR3 is made up of 14 amino acids. The CDR3 reads CALSLLKFGTEAFF. In DNA, the CDR3 is TGTGCATTGTCTCTACTAAAATTCGGCACTGAAGCTTTCTTT.

The genes are TRBV9 and TRBJ1-4; maybe TRBD1 (5 bases). Deletions cut 3 bases from V and 4 bases from J, with 13 bases between. Germline assignment: CDR1 SGDLS and CDR2 YYNGEE. This CDR3 spans 15 amino acids. The CDR3 nucleotides read TGTGCCAGCAGCGACGGTTCAGGGTATAATGAAAAACTGTTTTTT. The encoded protein is CASSDGSGYNEKLFF.

V gene TRBV5-1 combines with J gene TRBJ2-3, with 14 bases matching TRBD2. The germline V gene has CDR1 SGHRS and CDR2 YFSETQ. After removal of 0 bases from V and 5 bases from J, the junction contained 5 bases not matched to a gene. This CDR3 has 17 residues. CDR3 coding DNA: TGCGCCAGCAGCTTGGGACTAGCGGGGGGGCTGGGAGATACGCAGTATTTT. This translates into CASSLGLAGGLGDTQYF.

In this sample, this clone turned up once. The rearrangement links TRBV18 to TRBJ1-4; 7 positions agree with TRBD1. In germline, CDR1 is KGHSH, CDR2 LQKENI. The CDR3 is 15 amino acids. V lost 1 base and J lost 14; bases outside the gene matches: 13. The chain's CDR3 is CASSPRWETGPLLFF. The CDR3 nucleotides are TGTGCCAGCTCACCACGTTGGGAGACAGGGCCCCTTCTGTTTTTT.

The chain links TRBV6-5 to TRBJ1-5, with unresolved D. Germline lookup yields CDR1 MNHEY and CDR2 SVGAGI. Between the trimmed V and J ends, which lost 4 bases and 7 bases, there was a span of 11 bases. This CDR3 spans 13 amino acids. This CDR3 is CASSFYEGQPQHF. CDR3 bases: TGTGCCAGCAGTTTTTATGAGGGACAGCCCCAGCATTTT.

DNA for the CDR3: TGTGCCAGCTCACCCGGACTCCCCTACTACGAGCAGTACTTC. Translation gives CASSPGLPYYEQYF. J is TRBJ2-7 and V is TRBV18, with D maybe TRBD2 (5 bases). Trimming left V 3 bases short and J 3 bases short, with 12 bases between. CDR3 length equals 14 residues. CDR1 KGHSH and CDR2 LQKENI come from the germline V gene.

This chain connects TRBV9 to TRBJ2-7, with D possibly TRBD1 on 5 matching bases. CDR3 length: 15 residues. Trimming cost V 0 bases and J 3 bases, with 13 bases left between them. Germline lookup yields CDR1 SGDLS and CDR2 YYNGEE. The CDR3 region has the DNA TGTGCCAGCAGCGTAGGGGCAGGGCCCTTCTACGAGCAGTACTTC. Residues: CASSVGAGPFYEQYF.

The V gene is TRBV6-1, the J gene TRBJ1-1, with D unclear. The CDR3 has 13 amino acids. The V end lost 3 bases, the J end lost 4 bases, and 9 bases lay between the germline ends. Germline CDR1 and CDR2: MNHNS and SASEGT. The chain's CDR3 is CASSDPPGTEAFF. CDR3 DNA sequence: TGTGCCAGCAGTGACCCTCCCGGCACTGAAGCTTTCTTT.

V is TRBV5-6 and J is TRBJ2-5, with TRBD1 identical over 10 bases. The J segment lost 0 bases and the V segment lost 3 bases, leaving 5 bases of the junction unmatched. The CDR3 loop spans 16 amino acids. Germline CDR1 SGHDT, CDR2 YYEEEE. CDR3 protein: CASSSLGQGNQETQYF. The CDR3 DNA sequence: TGTGCCAGCAGCTCGTTGGGACAGGGGAACCAAGAGACCCAGTACTTC.

The chain joins TRBV4-1 to TRBJ1-1; maybe TRBD1 (5 bases). The CDR3 consists of 18 residues. V was clipped by 0 bases and J by 7 bases, with 24 bases between them. The germline gives CDR1 MGHRA, CDR2 YSYEKL. The CDR3 DNA follows: TGCGCCAGCAGCCAAGATCCGGGGGGAACGGGGCCTAGACGTGAAGCTTTCTTT. This encodes CASSQDPGGTGPRREAFF.

The rearrangement uses TRBV29-1 and TRBJ2-2, with TRBD1 matching 8 bases. The CDR3 extends over 13 amino acids. Germline-derived CDR1 and CDR2 are SQVTM and ANQGSEA. V shed 7 bases, J shed 6 bases, and the junction held 7 bases outside the gene matches. CDR3 sequence reads: CSAGQVVAGELFF. The CDR3 bases are TGCAGCGCGGGACAGGTGGTAGCCGGGGAGCTGTTTTTT.

This clone was observed a few times. The chain employs TRBV6-5 and TRBJ2-2; the match to TRBD2 covers 8 bases. This CDR3 is built from 16 residues. Germline assignment: CDR1 MNHEY and CDR2 SVGAGI. The J segment lost 6 bases and the V segment lost 2 bases, leaving 8 bases of the junction unmatched. The CDR3 loop reads CASSYLGLAGAGELFF. The CDR3 nucleotides are TGTGCCAGCAGTTACCTAGGACTAGCAGGGGCCGGGGAGCTGTTTTTT.